This T cell receptor beta chain was documented in a study of Graves' ophthalmopathy and Graves' hyperthyroidism. A duration under 3 months, NOSPECS ≥4, CAS ≥3 and moderate-to-severe activity characterized the donors with ophthalmopathy. Amplified material comprised TCR beta CDR3 regions derived from RNA transcripts. The workflow started with a first-round RT-PCR run with HTBI primers and then moved on to a second-round multiplex PCR. TCRdb called the multiplex PCR reads again in MiXCR, with one record for every CDR3 protein. The table includes about 480,000 distinct CDR3 sequences, approximately 14% detected once. J lost 9 bases, V lost 6 bases, and 10 bases had no gene match. This CDR3 contains 13 residues.

The sample was blood. The source of this sequence is a young woman with Graves' ophthalmopathy. The chain links TRBV12-3 or TRBV12-4 to TRBJ2-7; TRBD2 matches at 8 bases. The CDR3 loop reads CASSRGTRNVQYF. The DNA for the CDR3 is TGTGCCAGCAGCCGAGGGACTAGGAATGTGCAGTACTTC.